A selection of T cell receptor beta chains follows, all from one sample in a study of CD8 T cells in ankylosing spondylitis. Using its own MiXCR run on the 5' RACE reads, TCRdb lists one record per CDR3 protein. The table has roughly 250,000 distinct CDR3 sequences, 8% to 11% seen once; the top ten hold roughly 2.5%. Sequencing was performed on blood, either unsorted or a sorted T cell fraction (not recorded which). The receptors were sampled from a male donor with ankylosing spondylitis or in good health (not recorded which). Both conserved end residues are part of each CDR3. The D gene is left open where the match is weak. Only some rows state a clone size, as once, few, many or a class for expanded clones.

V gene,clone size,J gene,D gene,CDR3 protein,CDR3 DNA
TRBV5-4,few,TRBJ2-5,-,CASSLLSGVPQETQYF,TGTGCCAGCAGCTTGTTGTCAGGGGTACCTCAAGAGACCCAGTACTTC
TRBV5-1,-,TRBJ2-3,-,CVSSLTRAGTDTQYF,TGCGTCAGCAGCCTGACCCGGGCGGGCACAGATACGCAGTATTTT
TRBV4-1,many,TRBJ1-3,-,CASSQVDAPGSGNTIYF,TGCGCCAGCAGCCAGGTAGATGCGCCAGGATCTGGAAACACCATATATTTT
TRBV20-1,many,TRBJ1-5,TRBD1,CSADRGRPNQPQHF,TGCAGTGCCGACAGGGGGCGACCCAATCAGCCCCAGCATTTT
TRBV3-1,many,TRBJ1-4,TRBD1,CASSRTGFTEKLFF,TGTGCCAGCAGCCGGACAGGGTTCACGGAAAAACTGTTTTTT
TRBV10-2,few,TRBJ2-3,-,CASSGPEDTQYF,TGCGCCAGCTCGGGCCCTGAAGATACGCAGTATTTT
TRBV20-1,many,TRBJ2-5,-,CSARGRSHRETQYF,TGCAGTGCTAGAGGTCGGTCGCACAGGGAGACCCAGTACTTC
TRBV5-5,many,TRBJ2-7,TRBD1,CASSLGGKGQGYEQYF,TGTGCCAGCAGCTTGGGAGGAAAGGGACAGGGATACGAGCAGTACTTC
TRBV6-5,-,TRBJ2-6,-,CVSSYSLVTGANVLTF,TGTGTCAGCAGTTACTCGTTGGTGACTGGGGCCAACGTCCTGACTTTC
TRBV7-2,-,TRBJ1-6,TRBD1,CASSLKPGGAGNSPLHF,TGTGCCAGCAGCCTAAAGCCAGGGGGCGCAGGAAATTCACCCCTCCACTTT
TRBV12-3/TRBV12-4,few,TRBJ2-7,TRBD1,CASTQGAHEQYF,TGTGCCAGCACCCAGGGGGCCCACGAGCAGTACTTC
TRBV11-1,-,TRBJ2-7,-,CASSFMEPRDTGTYEQYF,TGTGCCAGCAGCTTCATGGAGCCTCGGGACACCGGCACCTACGAGCAGTACTTC
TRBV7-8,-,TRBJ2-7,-,CASSLEASAGSEQYF,TGTGCCAGCAGCTTAGAGGCTAGCGCAGGCAGCGAGCAGTACTTC
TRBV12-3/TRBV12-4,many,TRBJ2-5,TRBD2,CASSKLAGAETQYF,TGTGCCAGCAGTAAACTAGCGGGGGCGGAGACCCAGTACTTC
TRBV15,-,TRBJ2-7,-,CATSRENYEQYF,TGTGCCACCAGCAGAGAAAACTACGAGCAGTACTTC
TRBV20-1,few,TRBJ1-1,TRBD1,CSARVRTGYGTEAFF,TGCAGTGCTAGAGTGCGGACAGGGTACGGCACTGAAGCTTTCTTT
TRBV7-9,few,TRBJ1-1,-,CASSLVLQGEAFF,TGTGCCAGCAGCTTAGTCCTCCAGGGTGAAGCTTTCTTT
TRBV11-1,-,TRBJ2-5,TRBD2,CASSLAASGQETQYF,TGTGCCAGCAGCTTAGCTGCTAGCGGGCAAGAGACCCAGTACTTC
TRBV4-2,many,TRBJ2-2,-,CASSQDLGGNTGELFF,TGTGCCAGCAGCCAAGATCTGGGCGGTAACACCGGGGAGCTGTTTTTT
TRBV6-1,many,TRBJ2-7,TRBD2,CASRSTSGGPPYEQYF,TGTGCCAGCAGATCGACTAGCGGGGGGCCGCCCTACGAGCAGTACTTC
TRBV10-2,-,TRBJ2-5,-,CASAEETQYF,TGCGCCAGCGCCGAAGAGACCCAGTACTTC
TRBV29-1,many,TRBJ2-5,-,CSVRRHPGETQYF,TGCAGCGTTCGCCGACACCCAGGGGAGACCCAGTACTTC
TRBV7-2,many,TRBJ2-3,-,CASSPRPGDTQYF,TGTGCCAGCAGCCCCCGGCCGGGGGATACGCAGTATTTT
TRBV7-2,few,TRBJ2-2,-,CASSLVTGLTGELFF,TGTGCCAGCAGCTTAGTGACTGGCTTAACCGGGGAGCTGTTTTTT
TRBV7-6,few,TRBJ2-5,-,CASSLEGTPRTQYF,TGTGCCAGCAGCTTAGAGGGGACCCCACGGACCCAGTACTTC
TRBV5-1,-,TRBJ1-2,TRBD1,CASSAGGTGDHGYTF,TGCGCCAGCAGCGCGGGCGGGACAGGGGATCATGGCTACACCTTC
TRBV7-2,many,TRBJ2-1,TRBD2,CASSFAAGGHVSEQFF,TGTGCCAGCAGCTTTGCGGCGGGAGGGCATGTGAGTGAGCAGTTCTTC
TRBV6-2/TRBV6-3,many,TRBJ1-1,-,CASSYSGSTEAFF,TGTGCCAGCAGTTACTCAGGGTCCACTGAAGCTTTCTTT
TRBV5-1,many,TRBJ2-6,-,CASFRGPGANVLTF,TGCGCCAGCTTCCGGGGTCCTGGGGCCAACGTCCTGACTTTC
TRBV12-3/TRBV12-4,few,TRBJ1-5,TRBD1,CASSLDGTGGTLRPNQPQHF,TGTGCCAGCAGTTTAGATGGGACAGGGGGCACCCTCCGGCCGAATCAGCCCCAGCATTTT
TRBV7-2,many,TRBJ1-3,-,CASSSAPGAAGNTIYF,TGTGCCAGCAGCTCCGCCCCAGGGGCCGCTGGAAACACCATATATTTT